This is a list of T cell receptor beta chains from one sample in a study of blood T cells in healthy people across ages. TCRdb recomputed calls from the 5' RACE reads with MiXCR, one row per CDR3 protein. The data show roughly 500,000 distinct CDR3 sequences, 27% seen once. Sequenced sample: blood. Receptors were obtained from a woman in her seventies in good health. Each CDR3 is given with its conserved first and last residue. The order of the fields is J gene, V gene, CDR3 length, clone size, D gene, CDR3 protein, CDR3 DNA. A D gene is named only where the DNA matches it firmly. Clone size is stated in some rows and not others, as once, few, many or a class when expanded.

j_call: TRBJ2-4
v_call: TRBV7-2
cdr3_length: 15
clone_size: -
d_call: -
cdr3_aa: CASSRQLSSKNIQYF
cdr3_nt: TGTGCCAGCAGTCGACAGTTGTCTAGCAAAAACATTCAGTACTTC

j_call: TRBJ2-1
v_call: TRBV6-2/TRBV6-3
cdr3_length: 16
clone_size: few
d_call: -
cdr3_aa: CASIKLQGAGYNEQFF
cdr3_nt: TGTGCCAGCATCAAATTACAGGGAGCTGGGTACAATGAGCAGTTCTTC

j_call: TRBJ1-1
v_call: TRBV7-2
cdr3_length: 14
clone_size: few
d_call: -
cdr3_aa: CASSLRAGNTEAFF
cdr3_nt: TGTGCCAGCAGCTTGAGGGCGGGTAACACTGAAGCTTTCTTT

j_call: TRBJ2-2
v_call: TRBV7-9
cdr3_length: 16
clone_size: few
d_call: -
cdr3_aa: CASSLGLAPSTGELFF
cdr3_nt: TGTGCCAGCAGCTTAGGGCTAGCCCCATCCACCGGGGAGCTGTTTTTT

j_call: TRBJ2-7
v_call: TRBV3-1
cdr3_length: 14
clone_size: -
d_call: -
cdr3_aa: CASKPRGPDYEQYF
cdr3_nt: TGTGCCAGCAAACCAAGGGGACCAGACTACGAGCAGTACTTC

j_call: TRBJ2-1
v_call: TRBV5-1
cdr3_length: 16
clone_size: few
d_call: TRBD2
cdr3_aa: CASSLGPSGGDNERFF
cdr3_nt: TGCGCCAGCAGCTTGGGGCCTAGCGGGGGGGACAATGAGCGGTTCTTC

j_call: TRBJ1-6
v_call: TRBV27
cdr3_length: 13
clone_size: few
d_call: -
cdr3_aa: CASSLMGVLPLHF
cdr3_nt: TGTGCCAGCAGTTTAATGGGAGTGTTACCCCTCCACTTT

j_call: TRBJ2-7
v_call: TRBV7-9
cdr3_length: 11
clone_size: many
d_call: -
cdr3_aa: CASSFAGEQYF
cdr3_nt: TGTGCCAGCAGCTTCGCGGGCGAGCAGTACTTC

j_call: TRBJ1-4
v_call: TRBV7-2
cdr3_length: 15
clone_size: -
d_call: -
cdr3_aa: CASSVTGTTNEKLFF
cdr3_nt: TGTGCCAGCAGCGTTACCGGGACAACTAATGAAAAACTGTTTTTT

j_call: TRBJ2-5
v_call: TRBV7-2
cdr3_length: 14
clone_size: -
d_call: -
cdr3_aa: CASSPRASEETQYF
cdr3_nt: TGTGCCAGCAGCCCCCGGGCTAGTGAAGAGACCCAGTACTTC

j_call: TRBJ1-4
v_call: TRBV12-3/TRBV12-4
cdr3_length: 15
clone_size: -
d_call: TRBD1
cdr3_aa: CASSSYRGDNEKLFF
cdr3_nt: TGTGCCAGCAGTTCCTACAGGGGGGATAATGAAAAACTGTTTTTT

j_call: TRBJ2-1
v_call: TRBV12-3/TRBV12-4
cdr3_length: 14
clone_size: few
d_call: -
cdr3_aa: CASSRDPGYNEQFF
cdr3_nt: TGTGCCAGCAGCCGGGACCCTGGGTACAATGAGCAGTTCTTC

j_call: TRBJ2-5
v_call: TRBV25-1
cdr3_length: 16
clone_size: few
d_call: TRBD1
cdr3_aa: CASSPHGTASQETQYF
cdr3_nt: TGTGCCAGCAGTCCCCATGGGACAGCAAGTCAAGAGACCCAGTACTTC

j_call: TRBJ2-2
v_call: TRBV5-5
cdr3_length: 14
clone_size: -
d_call: -
cdr3_aa: CASSWGPITGELFF
cdr3_nt: TGTGCCAGCAGCTGGGGACCGATCACCGGGGAGCTGTTTTTT

j_call: TRBJ2-4
v_call: TRBV6-2/TRBV6-3
cdr3_length: 13
clone_size: -
d_call: -
cdr3_aa: CASCPRAGNIQYF
cdr3_nt: TGTGCCAGCTGTCCGAGGGCAGGAAACATTCAGTACTTC

j_call: TRBJ2-7
v_call: TRBV20-1
cdr3_length: 14
clone_size: -
d_call: -
cdr3_aa: CSARGWASSYEQYF
cdr3_nt: TGCAGTGCTAGGGGATGGGCAAGCTCCTACGAGCAGTACTTC

j_call: TRBJ1-1
v_call: TRBV5-1
cdr3_length: 14
clone_size: few
d_call: -
cdr3_aa: CASSLDDWGTEAFF
cdr3_nt: TGCGCCAGCAGCTTGGACGATTGGGGGACTGAAGCTTTCTTT

j_call: TRBJ2-1
v_call: TRBV5-1
cdr3_length: 16
clone_size: -
d_call: -
cdr3_aa: CASREGGLSSYNEQFF
cdr3_nt: TGCGCCAGCAGGGAAGGGGGACTTAGCTCCTACAATGAGCAGTTCTTC

j_call: TRBJ1-2
v_call: TRBV24-1
cdr3_length: 16
clone_size: -
d_call: TRBD1
cdr3_aa: CATSDSGTGIYYGYTF
cdr3_nt: TGTGCCACCAGTGACTCCGGGACAGGGATTTACTATGGCTACACCTTC

j_call: TRBJ2-2
v_call: TRBV29-1
cdr3_length: 14
clone_size: -
d_call: -
cdr3_aa: CSVLQYRGTGELFF
cdr3_nt: TGCAGCGTTCTACAGTATCGGGGCACCGGGGAGCTGTTTTTT

j_call: TRBJ2-7
v_call: TRBV6-5
cdr3_length: 14
clone_size: -
d_call: TRBD1
cdr3_aa: CASSAGTGMYEQYF
cdr3_nt: TGTGCCAGCAGTGCCGGGACAGGGATGTACGAGCAGTACTTC

j_call: TRBJ2-1
v_call: TRBV2
cdr3_length: 13
clone_size: few
d_call: -
cdr3_aa: CASSESTYNEQFF
cdr3_nt: TGTGCCAGCAGCGAGAGCACCTACAATGAGCAGTTCTTC

j_call: TRBJ1-2
v_call: TRBV12-3/TRBV12-4
cdr3_length: 14
clone_size: few
d_call: -
cdr3_aa: CASSEDSYDYGYTF
cdr3_nt: TGTGCCAGCAGTGAGGACAGCTATGACTATGGCTACACCTTC

j_call: TRBJ2-3
v_call: TRBV11-2
cdr3_length: 14
clone_size: -
d_call: -
cdr3_aa: CASSFKLGRDTQYF
cdr3_nt: TGTGCCAGCAGCTTTAAGTTGGGAAGAGATACGCAGTATTTT

j_call: TRBJ2-5
v_call: TRBV6-1
cdr3_length: 15
clone_size: few
d_call: TRBD2
cdr3_aa: CASSEISGGINEQSF
cdr3_nt: TGTGCCAGCAGTGAAATTAGCGGGGGGATAAATGAGCAGTCCTTC

j_call: TRBJ1-4
v_call: TRBV4-2
cdr3_length: 15
clone_size: few
d_call: TRBD1
cdr3_aa: CASSQAGGQNEKLFF
cdr3_nt: TGTGCCAGCAGCCAGGCAGGGGGCCAGAATGAAAAACTGTTTTTT

j_call: TRBJ2-1
v_call: TRBV7-8
cdr3_length: 13
clone_size: -
d_call: -
cdr3_aa: CASTLPLLDEQSF
cdr3_nt: TGTGCCAGCACCCTACCCCTTCTGGATGAGCAGTCCTTC

j_call: TRBJ1-6
v_call: TRBV7-6
cdr3_length: 14
clone_size: few
d_call: TRBD1
cdr3_aa: CASSPRTGNSPLHF
cdr3_nt: TGTGCCAGCAGCCCACGGACAGGCAATTCACCCCTCCACTTT

j_call: TRBJ2-7
v_call: TRBV7-2
cdr3_length: 13
clone_size: -
d_call: -
cdr3_aa: CASSLKGVYEQCF
cdr3_nt: TGTGCCAGCAGCTTAAAGGGGGTCTACGAGCAGTGCTTC

j_call: TRBJ2-4
v_call: TRBV30
cdr3_length: 15
clone_size: -
d_call: -
cdr3_aa: CAWKVGISGGNIQYF
cdr3_nt: TGTGCCTGGAAAGTGGGGATCAGCGGAGGAAACATTCAGTACTTC

j_call: TRBJ2-3
v_call: TRBV7-2
cdr3_length: 18
clone_size: few
d_call: TRBD2
cdr3_aa: CASSLFLAGGTSTDTQYF
cdr3_nt: TGTGCCAGCAGCTTATTCCTAGCGGGGGGTACTAGCACAGATACGCAGTATTTT

j_call: TRBJ2-2
v_call: TRBV20-1
cdr3_length: 14
clone_size: -
d_call: -
cdr3_aa: CSARGLDQTGELFF
cdr3_nt: TGCAGTGCCAGAGGTCTAGATCAGACCGGGGAGCTGTTTTTT

j_call: TRBJ2-1
v_call: TRBV12-3/TRBV12-4
cdr3_length: 18
clone_size: few
d_call: TRBD2
cdr3_aa: CASSLGLAGVSGYNEQFF
cdr3_nt: TGTGCCAGCAGTTTAGGGCTAGCGGGGGTCTCGGGGTACAATGAGCAGTTCTTC

j_call: TRBJ2-2
v_call: TRBV29-1
cdr3_length: 15
clone_size: few
d_call: TRBD1
cdr3_aa: CSVEVGQGFTGELFF
cdr3_nt: TGCAGCGTTGAGGTGGGACAGGGTTTTACCGGGGAGCTGTTTTTT

j_call: TRBJ2-2
v_call: TRBV20-1
cdr3_length: 14
clone_size: -
d_call: -
cdr3_aa: CSARGQSNTGELFF
cdr3_nt: TGCAGTGCTAGAGGCCAGAGTAACACCGGGGAGCTGTTTTTT

j_call: TRBJ1-2
v_call: TRBV6-2/TRBV6-3
cdr3_length: 12
clone_size: -
d_call: -
cdr3_aa: CASSEQGDGYTF
cdr3_nt: TGTGCCAGCAGTGAACAGGGAGATGGCTACACCTTC

j_call: TRBJ2-5
v_call: TRBV29-1
cdr3_length: 15
clone_size: -
d_call: TRBD1
cdr3_aa: CSVEDWTGGSETQYF
cdr3_nt: TGCAGCGTGGAAGATTGGACAGGGGGCTCAGAGACCCAGTACTTC

j_call: TRBJ2-7
v_call: TRBV20-1
cdr3_length: 12
clone_size: -
d_call: TRBD1
cdr3_aa: CSAGDRDRVEYF
cdr3_nt: TGCAGTGCTGGAGATAGGGACAGGGTAGAGTACTTC